The clone carrying this T cell receptor beta chain was counted many times. With V trimmed by 0 bases and J by 6 bases, 6 bases remained unmatched. The CDR3 contains 15 residues. Germline CDR1 is SGDLS and CDR2 is YYNGEE. Preparation of the TCRbeta library was carried out with unique molecular identifiers. In TCRdb, the PCR reads were re-called with MiXCR into one record per CDR3 protein. The top ten hold 0.85% to 1.3% of the sample, which has 600,000 to 700,000 distinct CDR3 sequences, roughly 15% seen once. This entry is derived from a study of T-cell reconstitution after alpha-beta-depleted transplantation in children.

The clonotype was recovered from a human donor who donated a stem cell graft to a child with acute myeloid leukemia. The sample consisted of PBMCs from the stem cell graft donor, taken from the stem cell graft. The rearrangement joins TRBV9 to TRBJ1-5; TRBD1 agrees at 7 bases. CDR3 DNA sequence: TGTGCCAGCAGCGTAGGAACAGGGGTGGGTCAGCCCCAGCATTTT. Translated: CASSVGTGVGQPQHF. The full variable domain, rest sourced from reference TRBV9 and TRBJ1-5, is DSGVTQTPKHLITATGQRVTLRCSPRSGDLSVYWYQQSLDQGLQFLIQYYNGEERAKGNILERFSAQQFPDLHSELNLSSLELGDSALYFCASSVGTGVGQPQHFGDGTRLSIL.